This T cell receptor beta chain was retrieved from a study of T cell repertoires in cytomegalovirus infection. The CDR3 loop spans 12 amino acids. V lost 8 bases, J lost 9 bases, and 14 bases lay in between. Germline V gives CDR1 SGHVS, CDR2 FNYEAQ. TCRdb used MiXCR to reprocess the reads, holding one entry per CDR3 protein. The sample records about 530,000 distinct CDR3 sequences, approximately 26% being singletons. Sequenced sample: PBMCs. The genes are TRBV7-6 and TRBJ2-1; D may be TRBD1 (5 bases). The TCR originated in a human donor in good health (CMV status not recorded). Some clones in this sample may be carry-over from other donors' samples. The CDR3 DNA reads as TGTGCCAGCGAAGGGGTGGGCGGTGAGCAGTTCTTC. Protein sequence: CASEGVGGEQFF.